These 31 T cell receptor beta chains came from one sample sequenced in a study of blood T cell repertoires in COVID-19. TCRdb keeps only in-frame clones here, not all; method: immunoSEQ multiplex PCR. In the table there are under 200,000 clones, 75% to 95% of which are singletons. Input material: peripheral blood. The receptors stem from a man aged 50 or older with acute or convalescent COVID-19.

The chain links TRBV4-2 to TRBJ1-6; no reliable D call. Germline CDR1 and CDR2: LGHNA and YNFKEQ. The CDR3 length is 13 residues. The V gene lost 6 bases and the J gene lost 8 bases, with 11 bases spanning the gap. The CDR3 coding sequence is TGTGCCAGCAGAGAGGAGATGGATTCACCCCTCCACTTT. This encodes CASREEMDSPLHF.

The rearrangement links TRBV7-2 to TRBJ2-2; D gene uncertain. CDR3 length: 15 amino acids. Trimming left V 1 base short and J 1 base short, with 7 bases between. Germline V gene lookup returns CDR1 SGHTA and CDR2 FQGNSA. The CDR3, as DNA: TGTGCCAGCAGCTTAGGGCTCCTGAACACCGGGGAGCTGTTTTTT. Translating gives CASSLGLLNTGELFF.

The chain carries TRBV6-6 and TRBJ2-5, with 12 nucleotides matching TRBD2. This CDR3 spans 15 amino acids. The V and J ends lost 5 bases and 2 bases, in that order; junction bases with no gene match: 3. Germline values: CDR1 MNHNY, CDR2 SVGAGI (reference sequence). The CDR3 nucleotides read TGTGCCAGCAGTCACGGACTAGCGGGGCAAGAGACCCAGTACTTC. Residues: CASSHGLAGQETQYF.

V is TRBV7-3 and J is TRBJ2-3; 8 bases are shared with TRBD2. The CDR3 covers 21 residues. The V and J ends lost 1 base and 2 bases, in that order; junction bases with no gene match: 20. In germline, CDR1 is SGHTA, CDR2 FQGTGA. Here the CDR3 DNA reads TGTGCCAGCAGCTTAAGATCAGCCGTAGCGGGATGGGGAAGTCACACAGATACGCAGTATTTT. It codes for CASSLRSAVAGWGSHTDTQYF.

The chain couples TRBV15 to TRBJ2-1, with a weak D call TRBD2 (6 bases). Germline lookup yields CDR1 LNHNV and CDR2 YYDKDF (reference sequence). The V gene lost 3 bases and the J gene lost 3 bases, with 15 bases spanning the gap. The CDR3 is 16 residues long. DNA for the CDR3: TGTGCCACCAGCAGGGAGGGTACGCGAAACTACAATGAGCAGTTCTTC. It encodes CATSREGTRNYNEQFF.

The chain uses TRBV6-2 or TRBV6-3 and TRBJ1-5; D might be TRBD1 (5 bases). The CDR3 is 16 amino acids. Trimming took off 4 bases at V and 6 bases at J, with 19 bases between the two ends. The germline V gene has CDR1 MNHEY and CDR2 SVGEGT. The CDR3 reads CASSWGFNTRGQPQHF. The CDR3 DNA reads TGTGCCAGCAGTTGGGGTTTCAACACAAGGGGTCAGCCCCAGCATTTT.

This clone came up a few times. The chain has TRBV5-1 and TRBJ2-2; tentative D call: TRBD1 (6 bases). V was shortened by 5 bases and J by 0 bases, with 11 bases between the two germline ends. Germline CDR1 is SGHRS and CDR2 is YFSETQ. There are 15 residues in the CDR3. CDR3 nucleotide sequence: TGCGCCAGCAGTCGTGAGGGGGCGAACACCGGGGAGCTGTTTTTT. Its protein product is CASSREGANTGELFF.

The chain links TRBV7-9 to TRBJ2-5, with 9 bases that match TRBD2. This CDR3 has 16 amino acids. The V and J ends lost 5 bases and 2 bases, in that order; junction bases with no gene match: 9. CDR1 and CDR2 from the germline V gene are SEHNR and FQNEAQ (reference sequence). This chain's CDR3 is CASSPPGLAQQETQYF. CDR3 nucleotides: TGTGCCAGCAGCCCACCGGGACTAGCACAGCAAGAGACCCAGTACTTC. Based on the CDR3 plus reference TRBV7-9 and TRBJ2-5, the full variable domain is DTGVSQNPRHKITKRGQNVTFRCDPISEHNRLYWYRQTLGQGPEFLTYFQNEAQLEKSRLLSDRFSAERPKGSFSTLEIQRTEQGDSAMYLCASSPPGLAQQETQYFGPGTRLLVL.

The V call is TRBV10-3, the J call TRBJ2-5, with 7 bases identical to TRBD1. The length of the CDR3 is 14 residues. The V and J ends lost 0 bases and 5 bases, in that order; junction bases with no gene match: 3. Germline loops: CDR1 ENHRY, CDR2 SYGVKD. CDR3 sequence: CAISESTGTETQYF. In DNA form, the CDR3 reads TGTGCCATCAGTGAGTCGACAGGGACGGAGACCCAGTACTTC.

The rearrangement joins TRBV6-5 to TRBJ2-1, with unresolved D. V was cut by 2 bases and J by 9 bases, with 8 bases left in between. The CDR3 runs to 12 residues. The V gene's germline CDR1 is MNHEY and CDR2 SVGAGI. The CDR3 nucleotides read TGTGCCAGCAGTTACGGTTCGGGTGAGCAGTTCTTC. Encoded protein: CASSYGSGEQFF.

The chain uses TRBV23-1 and TRBJ2-7; 8 nucleotides agree with TRBD2. TRBV23-1 is classed as an ORF, of uncertain function. This CDR3 has 18 residues. V trimming: 0 bases; J trimming: 1 base; junction bases outside the gene matches: 11. The CDR3, as DNA: TGCGCCAGCAGTCAATCGGGGCTAGCGGGTCCCCGGTCCTACGAGCAGTACTTC. It specifies CASSQSGLAGPRSYEQYF.

In its sample, this clone was seen a few times. V usage is TRBV30 and J usage is TRBJ1-5, with 10 bases matching TRBD1. Germline CDR1 GTSNPN, CDR2 SVGIG (reference sequence). The CDR3 spans 15 residues. J gave up 5 bases and V 2 bases, and 6 bases lay outside the gene matches. The CDR3 DNA follows: TGTGCCTGGAGTCGGGACAGGGGCTACGATCAGCCCCAGCATTTT. Protein sequence: CAWSRDRGYDQPQHF.

J is TRBJ1-3 and V is TRBV6-1, with TRBD1 matching over 7 bases. CDR1 and CDR2 (germline): MNHNS, SASEGT. V shed 2 bases and J 7 bases; nucleotides not matched to a gene: 8. This CDR3 has 15 amino acids. In DNA, the CDR3 is TGTGCCAGCAGTGAAACAGGGGATCGGTGGAACACCATATATTTT. Protein sequence: CASSETGDRWNTIYF.

V and J are TRBV7-9 and TRBJ1-5; D is unclear. The CDR3 runs to 15 residues. CDR1 is SEHNR, CDR2 FQNEAQ, per germline (reference sequence). Trimming took off 1 base at V and 6 bases at J, with 13 bases between the two ends. CDR3 coding DNA: TGTGCCAGCAGCTTAGGCGGGAAGACTGGTCAGCCCCAGCATTTT. Its protein product is CASSLGGKTGQPQHF.

The rearrangement joins TRBV7-8 to TRBJ2-1, with TRBD2 matching over 7 bases. Unmatched junction bases numbered 6, after V lost 5 bases and J lost 2 bases. The CDR3 consists of 15 residues. Germline loops: CDR1 SGHVS, CDR2 FQNEAQ. The CDR3 nucleotides are TGTGCCAGCAGCCTACCGCGGGAGACCTACAATGAGCAGTTCTTC. Translated: CASSLPRETYNEQFF.

The V and J genes are TRBV9 and TRBJ2-3; no definite D call. The germline CDR1 and CDR2 sequences are SGDLS and YYNGEE. V was pared by 3 bases and J by 7 bases, with 9 bases between. This CDR3 has 12 residues. CDR3 sequence reads: CASSADRNTQYF. The CDR3 DNA reads as TGTGCCAGCAGCGCCGATAGAAATACGCAGTATTTT.

The rearrangement joins TRBV15 to TRBJ1-3; possibly TRBD1 for D (6 bases). Looked up from germline, CDR1 is LNHNV and CDR2 is YYDKDF (reference sequence). Trimming left V 4 bases short and J 0 bases short, with 13 bases between. The CDR3 totals 16 residues. The CDR3, as DNA: TGTGCCACCAGCAAGACAGGATTTTTCTCTGGAAACACCATATATTTT. Translated, it gives CATSKTGFFSGNTIYF.

The rearrangement joins TRBV9 to TRBJ2-2, with D possibly being TRBD1 (6 bases). The CDR3 runs to 14 residues. V gave up 4 bases and J gave up 5 bases, with 12 bases separating them. CDR1 and CDR2 from the germline V gene are SGDLS and YYNGEE. In DNA, the CDR3 is TGTGCCAGCAGCAAGCAAACAGGGACCGGGGAGCTGTTTTTT. Translated, it gives CASSKQTGTGELFF.

This clone was recorded only once. The V and J genes are TRBV10-1 and TRBJ2-5, with 10 bases fitting TRBD2. With V trimmed by 1 base and J by 6 bases, 14 bases remained unmatched. The CDR3 is made up of 18 amino acids. Per germline, CDR1 WNHNN and CDR2 SYGVQD (reference sequence). DNA for the CDR3: TGCGCCAGCAGTGAGTTTGAGCGGGGGGGCCTTTTTAAGAAGACCCAGTACTTC. Protein: CASSEFERGGLFKKTQYF.

This clone was detected only once. The chain joins TRBV7-2 to TRBJ2-5; TRBD2 matches 14 bases. Germline loops: CDR1 SGHTA, CDR2 FQGNSA. The length of the CDR3 is 16 residues. Trimming cost V 4 bases and J 4 bases; bases outside gene matches: 5. The CDR3 spells CASSSTSGGAGETQYF. In nucleotides, the CDR3 is TGTGCCAGCAGCTCGACTAGCGGGGGGGCTGGAGAGACCCAGTACTTC. Full variable domain (missing parts from reference TRBV7-2 and TRBJ2-5): GAGVSQSPSNKVTEKGKDVELRCDPISGHTALYWYRQSLGQGLEFLIYFQGNSAPDKSGLPSDRFSAERTGGSVSTLTIQRTQQEDSAVYLCASSSTSGGAGETQYFGPGTRLLVL.

The chain is built from TRBV13 and TRBJ2-1; weak D call: TRBD2 (6 bases). The CDR3 is made up of 13 amino acids. The V end was cut by 5 bases, the J end by 4 bases, with 9 bases between. Germline V CDR1 and CDR2: PRHDT, FYEKMQ (reference sequence). This CDR3 reads CASSQTRYNEQFF. The CDR3 DNA reads as TGTGCCAGCAGCCAGACTAGATACAATGAGCAGTTCTTC.

This chain links TRBV28 with TRBJ2-7; 8 bases are a match to TRBD1. The ends lost 6 bases at V and 2 bases at J; junction bases unmatched: 9. The CDR3 sequence is 15 residues long. The germline CDR1 and CDR2 sequences are MDHEN and SYDVKM. CDR3 loop: CASRAQGGVTYEQYF. The CDR3 DNA reads TGTGCCAGCAGAGCACAGGGGGGCGTCACCTACGAGCAGTACTTC.

J is TRBJ1-1 and V is TRBV27; D remains unclear. This CDR3 has 16 amino acids. V lost 2 bases, J lost 0 bases, and 13 bases lay in between. Germline V gene sequence: CDR1 MNHEY, CDR2 SMNVEV (reference sequence). CDR3 coding DNA: TGTGCCAGCAGTTTAAGCTTGCGGGGATTGAACACTGAAGCTTTCTTT. Amino acid sequence: CASSLSLRGLNTEAFF.

This chain connects TRBV12-3 or TRBV12-4 to TRBJ1-1; D is unclear. The CDR3 length is 12 residues. V lost 1 base and J 6 bases, leaving 6 bases between the germline ends. The CDR3 DNA reads TGTGCCAGCAGTTTAGGAGGGTCTGAAGCTTTCTTT. This sequence encodes CASSLGGSEAFF.

V usage is TRBV4-2 and J usage is TRBJ2-7; 9 nucleotides agree with TRBD2. The J segment lost 0 bases and the V segment lost 0 bases, leaving 18 bases of the junction unmatched. This CDR3 region has 21 residues. CDR1 and CDR2 (germline): LGHNA, YNFKEQ. DNA of the CDR3: TGTGCCAGCAGCCAAGAACAGGCCGGGACTAGCATCTCGCGGGGCTCCTACGAGCAGTACTTC. The encoded protein is CASSQEQAGTSISRGSYEQYF.

The chain carries TRBV9 and TRBJ2-5; TRBD2 matches 12 bases. Germline CDR1 and CDR2: SGDLS and YYNGEE. Trimming took 3 bases from V and 1 from J; bases not matched to a gene: 4. The CDR3 has 16 residues. The CDR3 DNA reads as TGTGCCAGCAGCGAGGGACTAGCGGGTTTCCAAGAGACCCAGTACTTC. This codes for CASSEGLAGFQETQYF.

V is TRBV28 and J is TRBJ1-6, with TRBD1 matching over 7 bases. This CDR3 region has 16 residues. Trimming at V came to 7 bases and at J to 3 bases, leaving 9 bases not matched to a gene. The germline CDR1 and CDR2 sequences are MDHEN and SYDVKM. CDR3 nucleotides: TGTGCCAGCATACAGACAGGGCCCTTCTATAATTCACCCCTCCACTTT. Protein sequence: CASIQTGPFYNSPLHF.

The chain recombines TRBV19 with TRBJ1-2, with D perhaps TRBD1 (5 bases). Trimming took off 2 bases at V and 2 bases at J, with 12 bases between the two ends. This CDR3 is 15 amino acids long. Germline V gene lookup returns CDR1 LNHDA and CDR2 SQIVND (reference sequence). The CDR3, as DNA: TGTGCCAGTAGTATAAGGGGTAGTGGAAACTATGGCTACACCTTC. It yields the protein CASSIRGSGNYGYTF. Supplemented by reference TRBV19 and TRBJ1-2, the full variable domain reads DGGITQSPKYLFRKEGQNVTLSCEQNLNHDAMYWYRQDPGQGLRLIYYSQIVNDFQKGDIAEGYSVSREKKESFPLTVTSAQKNPTAFYLCASSIRGSGNYGYTFGSGTRLTVV.

The chain combines TRBV7-2 with TRBJ2-5; 7 nucleotides line up with TRBD2. Losses at the gene ends were 2 bases for V and 0 bases for J; bases not matched to a gene: 3. There are 15 residues in the CDR3. Germline values: CDR1 SGHTA, CDR2 FQGNSA. CDR3 coding DNA: TGTGCCAGCAGCTTAACAGCGGGGCACCAAGAGACCCAGTACTTC. Its protein product is CASSLTAGHQETQYF.

CDR3 region: CASSPTRSNEQFF. The CDR3 DNA follows: TGTGCCAGTAGTCCCACTCGAAGCAATGAGCAGTTCTTC. The chain has TRBV19 and TRBJ2-1; D not certain. The CDR3 sequence is 13 residues long. Trimming took off 5 bases at V and 6 bases at J, with 11 bases between the two ends. CDR1 and CDR2 (germline): LNHDA, SQIVND (reference sequence).

The chain couples TRBV28 to TRBJ2-4; TRBD2 matches at 8 bases. The V gene end was trimmed by 3 bases and the J gene end by 3 bases; junction bases not matched to a gene: 16. The CDR3 covers 19 residues. Germline lookup yields CDR1 MDHEN and CDR2 SYDVKM. The CDR3 loop is CASSFPLGAGEAYKNIQYF. The DNA of the CDR3 is TGTGCCAGCAGTTTCCCCCTAGGAGCGGGAGAGGCATACAAAAACATTCAGTACTTC.